This T cell receptor beta chain emerged from a study of blood T cell repertoires in COVID-19. Repertoires were generated with immunoSEQ multiplex PCR, while TCRdb's copy carries only in-frame clones and drops some. This sample has about 670,000 clones, with approximately 90% found just once. Trimming cost V 4 bases and J 4 bases; bases outside gene matches: 7. Germline assignment: CDR1 SGHTA and CDR2 FQGNSA. This CDR3 has 15 residues. The V call is TRBV7-2, the J call TRBJ1-2; 9 bases align to TRBD1. The origin of this receptor is a woman aged 18-30 years with acute or convalescent COVID-19. Specimen: peripheral blood. CDR3 DNA: TGTGCCAGCAGCTCTCCCACAGGGGGCAGCTATGGCTACACCTTC. This encodes CASSSPTGGSYGYTF.